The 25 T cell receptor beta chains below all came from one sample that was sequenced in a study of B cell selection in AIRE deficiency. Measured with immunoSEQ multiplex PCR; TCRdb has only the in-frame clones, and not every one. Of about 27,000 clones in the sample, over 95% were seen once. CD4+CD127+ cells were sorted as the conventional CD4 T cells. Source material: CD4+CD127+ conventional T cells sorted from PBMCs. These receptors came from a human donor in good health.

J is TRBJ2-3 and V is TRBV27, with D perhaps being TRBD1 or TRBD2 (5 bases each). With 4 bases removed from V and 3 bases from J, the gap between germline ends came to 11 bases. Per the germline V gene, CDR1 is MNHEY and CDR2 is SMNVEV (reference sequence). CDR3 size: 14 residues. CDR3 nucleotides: TGTGCCAGCAGTTACGGGACCTATACAGATACGCAGTATTTT. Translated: CASSYGTYTDTQYF.

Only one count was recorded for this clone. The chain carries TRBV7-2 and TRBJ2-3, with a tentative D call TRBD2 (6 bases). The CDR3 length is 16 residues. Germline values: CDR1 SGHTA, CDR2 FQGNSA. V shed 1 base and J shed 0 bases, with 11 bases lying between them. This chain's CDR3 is CASSLGHGTSTDTQYF. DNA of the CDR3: TGTGCCAGCAGCTTAGGTCATGGGACTAGCACAGATACGCAGTATTTT.

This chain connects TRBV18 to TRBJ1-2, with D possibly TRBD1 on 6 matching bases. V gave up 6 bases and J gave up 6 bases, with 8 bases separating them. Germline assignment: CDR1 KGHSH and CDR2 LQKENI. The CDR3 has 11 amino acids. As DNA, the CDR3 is TGTGCCAGCTCTTGGACAGATGGCTACACCTTC. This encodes CASSWTDGYTF. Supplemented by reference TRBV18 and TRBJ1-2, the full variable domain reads NAGVMQNPRHLVRRRGQEARLRCSPMKGHSHVYWYRQLPEEGLKFMVYLQKENIIDESGMPKERFSAEFPKEGPSILRIQQVVRGDSAAYFCASSWTDGYTFGSGTRLTVV.

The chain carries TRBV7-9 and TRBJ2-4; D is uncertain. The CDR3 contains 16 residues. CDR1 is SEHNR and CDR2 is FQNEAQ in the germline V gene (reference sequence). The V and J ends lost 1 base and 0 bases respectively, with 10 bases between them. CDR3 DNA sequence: TGTGCCAGCAGCTTAGGCGGATTTCTAGCCAAAAACATTCAGTACTTC. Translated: CASSLGGFLAKNIQYF.

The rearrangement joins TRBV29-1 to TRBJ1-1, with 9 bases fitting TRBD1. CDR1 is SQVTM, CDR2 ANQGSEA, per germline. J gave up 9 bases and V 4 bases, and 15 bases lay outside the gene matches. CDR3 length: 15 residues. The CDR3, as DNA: TGCAGCGTTGGGGGACAGGGTTGGGTAGGAGTTCAAGCTTTCTTT. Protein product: CSVGGQGWVGVQAFF.

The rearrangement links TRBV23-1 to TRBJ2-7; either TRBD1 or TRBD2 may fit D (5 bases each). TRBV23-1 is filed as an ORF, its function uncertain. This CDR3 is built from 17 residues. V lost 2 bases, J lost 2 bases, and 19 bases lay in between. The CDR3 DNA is TGCGCCAGCAGTCAAGAAGGGGAGTCCGTACCACCCTACGAGCAGTACTTC. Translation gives CASSQEGESVPPYEQYF.

The CDR3: CATSRDRGDEQFF. In nucleotides, the CDR3 is TGTGCCACCAGCAGGGACAGGGGCGATGAGCAGTTCTTC. The chain employs TRBV15 and TRBJ2-1; 9 nucleotides match TRBD1. The CDR3 sequence is 13 residues long. V was pared by 3 bases and J by 8 bases, with 2 bases of the junction left unmatched. Per germline, CDR1 LNHNV and CDR2 YYDKDF (reference sequence).

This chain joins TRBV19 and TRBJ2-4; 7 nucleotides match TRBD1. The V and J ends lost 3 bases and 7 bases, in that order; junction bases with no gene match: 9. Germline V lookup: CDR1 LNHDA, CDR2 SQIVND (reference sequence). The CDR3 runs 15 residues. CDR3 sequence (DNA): TGTGCCAGTAGTATTAGGGGGCGGGTGGGGAACATTCAGTACTTC. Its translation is CASSIRGRVGNIQYF.

Here the CDR3 DNA reads TGTGCCAGCAGACCCGACAGGAGTGAAAAACTGTTTTTT. Its protein is CASRPDRSEKLFF. The chain links TRBV2 to TRBJ1-4, with D perhaps TRBD1 (6 bases). Trimming took 6 bases from V and 7 from J, leaving 12 bases between them. The germline V gene encodes CDR1 SNHLY and CDR2 FYNNEI. The CDR3 is made up of 13 amino acids.

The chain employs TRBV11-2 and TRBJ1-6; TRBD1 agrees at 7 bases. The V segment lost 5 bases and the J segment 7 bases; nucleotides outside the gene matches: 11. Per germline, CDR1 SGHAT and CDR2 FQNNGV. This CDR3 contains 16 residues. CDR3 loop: CASSHTYRDRNSPLHF. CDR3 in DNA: TGTGCCAGCAGCCATACGTATCGGGACAGAAATTCACCCCTCCACTTT.

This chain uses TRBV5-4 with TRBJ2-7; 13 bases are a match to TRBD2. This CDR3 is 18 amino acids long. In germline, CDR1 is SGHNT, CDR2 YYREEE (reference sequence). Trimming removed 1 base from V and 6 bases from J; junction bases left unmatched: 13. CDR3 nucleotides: TGTGCCAGCAGCTTGTCGCCGGGACTAGCGGGGATTGTCTCCGAGCAGTACTTC. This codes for CASSLSPGLAGIVSEQYF.

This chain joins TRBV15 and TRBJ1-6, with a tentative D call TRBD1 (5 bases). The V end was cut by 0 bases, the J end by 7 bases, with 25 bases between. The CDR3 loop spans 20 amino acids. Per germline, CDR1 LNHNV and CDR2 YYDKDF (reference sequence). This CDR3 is CATSRDLGVTAFRGNSPLHF. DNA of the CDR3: TGTGCCACCAGCAGAGATCTTGGTGTCACGGCCTTTAGGGGAAATTCACCCCTCCACTTT.

Here the CDR3 reads CASLQGTNSPLHF. DNA of the CDR3: TGTGCCAGTTTACAGGGGACGAATTCACCCCTCCACTTT. The genes are TRBV19 and TRBJ1-6, with 7 bases fitting TRBD1. Germline assignment: CDR1 LNHDA and CDR2 SQIVND (reference sequence). This CDR3 contains 13 residues. Germline trimming cut 8 bases from V and 7 bases from J; bases unmatched to any gene: 5.

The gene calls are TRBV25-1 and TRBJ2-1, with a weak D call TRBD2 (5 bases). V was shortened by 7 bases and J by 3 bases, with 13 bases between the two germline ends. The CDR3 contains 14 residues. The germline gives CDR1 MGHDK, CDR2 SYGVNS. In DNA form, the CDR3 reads TGTGCCAGCAACGGCCCCGGGATCTACAATGAGCAGTTCTTC. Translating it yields CASNGPGIYNEQFF.

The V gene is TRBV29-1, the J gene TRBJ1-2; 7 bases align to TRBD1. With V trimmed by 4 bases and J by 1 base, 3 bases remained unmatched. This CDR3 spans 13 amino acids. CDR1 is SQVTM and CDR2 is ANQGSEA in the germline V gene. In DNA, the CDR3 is TGCAGCGTTGGGGACAGTGATAACTATGGCTACACCTTC. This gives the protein CSVGDSDNYGYTF.

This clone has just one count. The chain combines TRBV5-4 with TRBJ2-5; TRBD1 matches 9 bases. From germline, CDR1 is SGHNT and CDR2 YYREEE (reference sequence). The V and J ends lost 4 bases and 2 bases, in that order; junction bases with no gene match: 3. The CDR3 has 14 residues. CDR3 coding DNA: TGTGCCAGCAGCCCCGGGACAGGGCAAGAGACCCAGTACTTC. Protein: CASSPGTGQETQYF.

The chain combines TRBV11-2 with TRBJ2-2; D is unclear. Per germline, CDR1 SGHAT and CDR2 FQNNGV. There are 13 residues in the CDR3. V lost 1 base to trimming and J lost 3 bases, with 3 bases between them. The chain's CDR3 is CASSLVYTGELFF. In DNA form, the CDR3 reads TGTGCCAGCAGCTTAGTGTACACCGGGGAGCTGTTTTTT.

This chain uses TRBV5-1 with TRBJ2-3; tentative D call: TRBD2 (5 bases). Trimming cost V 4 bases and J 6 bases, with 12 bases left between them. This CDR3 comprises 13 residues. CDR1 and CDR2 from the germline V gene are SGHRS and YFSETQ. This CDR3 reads CASSRPGEDTQYF. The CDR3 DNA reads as TGCGCCAGCAGCCGTCCCGGGGAGGATACGCAGTATTTT.

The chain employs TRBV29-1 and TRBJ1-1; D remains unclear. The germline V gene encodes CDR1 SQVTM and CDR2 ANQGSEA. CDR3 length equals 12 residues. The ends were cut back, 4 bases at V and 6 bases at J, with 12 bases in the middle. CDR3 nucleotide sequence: TGCAGCGTTGGTGAGGGTCCTTCTGAAGCTTTCTTT. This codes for CSVGEGPSEAFF. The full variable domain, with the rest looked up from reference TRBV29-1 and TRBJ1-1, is SAVISQKPSRDICQRGTSLTIQCQVDSQVTMMFWYRQQPGQSLTLIATANQGSEATYESGFVIDKFPISRPNLTFSTLTVSNMSPEDSSIYLCSVGEGPSEAFFGQGTRLTVV.

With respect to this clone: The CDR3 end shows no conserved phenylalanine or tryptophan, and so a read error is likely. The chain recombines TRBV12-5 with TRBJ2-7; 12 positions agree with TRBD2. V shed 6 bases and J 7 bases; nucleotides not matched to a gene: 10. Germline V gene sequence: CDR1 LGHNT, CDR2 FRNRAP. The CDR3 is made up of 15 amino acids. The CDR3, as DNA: TGTGCTAGTGGACCCCTCGGGACTAGCGGGCGGGAGCAGTACCTC. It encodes CASGPLGTSGREQYL.

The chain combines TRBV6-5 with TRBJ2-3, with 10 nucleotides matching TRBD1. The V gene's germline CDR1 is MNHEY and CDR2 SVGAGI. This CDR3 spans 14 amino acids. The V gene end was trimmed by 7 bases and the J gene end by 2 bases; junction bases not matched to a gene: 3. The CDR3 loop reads CASKGQGLTDTQYF. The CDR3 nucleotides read TGTGCCAGCAAGGGACAGGGGCTCACAGATACGCAGTATTTT.

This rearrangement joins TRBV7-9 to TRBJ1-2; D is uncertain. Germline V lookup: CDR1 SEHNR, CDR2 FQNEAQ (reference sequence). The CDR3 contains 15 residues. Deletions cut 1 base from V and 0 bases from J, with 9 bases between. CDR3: CASSLDGLSNYGYTF. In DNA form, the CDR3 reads TGTGCCAGCAGCTTAGACGGGCTTTCTAACTATGGCTACACCTTC.

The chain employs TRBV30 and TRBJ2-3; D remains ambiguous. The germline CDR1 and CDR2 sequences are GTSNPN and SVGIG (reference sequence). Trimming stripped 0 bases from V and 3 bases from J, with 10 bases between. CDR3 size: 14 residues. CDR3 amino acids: CAWSVPTGTDTQYF. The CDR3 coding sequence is TGTGCCTGGAGTGTACCCACCGGGACAGATACGCAGTATTTT.

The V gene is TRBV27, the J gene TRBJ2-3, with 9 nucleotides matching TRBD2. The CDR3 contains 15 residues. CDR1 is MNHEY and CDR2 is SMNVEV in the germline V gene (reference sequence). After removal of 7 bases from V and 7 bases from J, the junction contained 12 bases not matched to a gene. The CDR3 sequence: CASTWGGGGVYTQYF. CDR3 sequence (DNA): TGTGCCAGCACCTGGGGCGGGGGGGGAGTATATACGCAGTATTTT.

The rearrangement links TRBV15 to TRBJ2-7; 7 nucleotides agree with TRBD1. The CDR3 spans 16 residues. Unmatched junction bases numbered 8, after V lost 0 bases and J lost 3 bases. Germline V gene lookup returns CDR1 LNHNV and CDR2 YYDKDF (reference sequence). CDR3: CATSRDWAGGIYEQYF. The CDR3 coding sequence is TGTGCCACCAGCAGAGATTGGGCAGGGGGTATCTACGAGCAGTACTTC.